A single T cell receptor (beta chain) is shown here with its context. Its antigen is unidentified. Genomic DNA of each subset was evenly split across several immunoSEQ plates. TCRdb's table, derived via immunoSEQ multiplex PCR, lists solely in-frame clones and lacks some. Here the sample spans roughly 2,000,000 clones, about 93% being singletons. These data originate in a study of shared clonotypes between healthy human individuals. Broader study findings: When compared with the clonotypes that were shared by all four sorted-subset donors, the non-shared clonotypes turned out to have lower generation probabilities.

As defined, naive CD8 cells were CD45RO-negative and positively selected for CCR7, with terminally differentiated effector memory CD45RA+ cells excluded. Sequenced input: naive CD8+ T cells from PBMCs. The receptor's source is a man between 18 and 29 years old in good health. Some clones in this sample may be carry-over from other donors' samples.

The CDR3 DNA sequence: TGTGCCAGCAGTTTAACCCCACGGACAGCACTTTACGAGCAGTACTTC. This gives the protein CASSLTPRTALYEQYF. This rearrangement joins TRBV27 to TRBJ2-7, with D possibly TRBD1 on 6 matching bases. The V gene lost 2 bases and the J gene lost 4 bases, with 18 bases spanning the gap. The germline V gene encodes CDR1 MNHEY and CDR2 SMNVEV (reference sequence). The CDR3 covers 16 residues.